Listed here are 26 T cell receptor beta chains from one sample, sequenced in a study of control samples from healthy donors and cancer patients. Generated by immunoSEQ multiplex PCR, the TCRdb table keeps only in-frame clones and is missing some. The repertoire includes 90,000 to 100,000 clones, 65% to 85% of them detected once, and about 36% sits in the top ten. The sample comprised PBMCs. These receptors came from a man between 65 and 80 years old with lung cancer.

The V call is TRBV4-3, the J call TRBJ2-2; D remains ambiguous. This CDR3 is built from 17 residues. V gave up 0 bases and J gave up 0 bases, with 11 bases separating them. The germline gives CDR1 LGHNA, CDR2 YSLEER. Written as DNA, the CDR3 is TGCGCCAGCAGCCAAGAAAATGCGGTTGCGAACACCGGGGAGCTGTTTTTT. It codes for CASSQENAVANTGELFF.

This clone was recorded only once. The chain is built from TRBV19 and TRBJ1-5; D is uncertain. Per germline, CDR1 LNHDA and CDR2 SQIVND (reference sequence). The CDR3 sequence is 15 residues long. Between the trimmed V and J ends, which lost 5 bases and 8 bases, there was a span of 19 bases. CDR3 in DNA: TGTGCCAGTAGTCGCAAGGACCGGGGAAGGGAGCCCCAGCATTTT. It is translated as CASSRKDRGREPQHF.

The chain has TRBV6-4 and TRBJ2-1; 8 bases agree with TRBD2. The CDR3 extends over 15 amino acids. Unmatched junction bases numbered 7, after V lost 4 bases and J lost 5 bases. CDR1 is MRHNA, CDR2 SNTAGT, per germline. The CDR3 nucleotides are TGTGCCAGCAGTGCCCTCGGGAGGGGGGACAATGAGCAGTTCTTC. Amino acids: CASSALGRGDNEQFF.

This chain uses TRBV29-1 with TRBJ2-7; D not resolved. The V end was cut by 5 bases, the J end by 4 bases, with 12 bases between. This CDR3 region has 12 residues. The germline V gene has CDR1 SQVTM and CDR2 ANQGSEA. The CDR3 region is CSVQLSQYEQYF. In DNA form, the CDR3 reads TGCAGCGTTCAGCTATCCCAGTACGAGCAGTACTTC.

This rearrangement joins TRBV7-9 to TRBJ2-1; TRBD2 matches 7 bases. Germline CDR1 and CDR2: SEHNR and FQNEAQ (reference sequence). Germline trimming cut 4 bases from V and 8 bases from J; bases unmatched to any gene: 8. The CDR3 is made up of 14 amino acids. The CDR3 reads CASSYAGEWDEQFF. The CDR3 coding sequence is TGTGCCAGCAGCTACGCGGGGGAGTGGGATGAGCAGTTCTTC.

CDR3 bases: TGCAGCGTTATCCTGACAGAAACTTATAGCAATCAGCCCCAGCATTTT. As protein: CSVILTETYSNQPQHF. The chain couples TRBV29-1 to TRBJ1-5, with a weak D call TRBD1 (5 bases). CDR1 is SQVTM and CDR2 is ANQGSEA in the germline V gene. The CDR3 runs 16 residues. V gave up 5 bases and J gave up 0 bases, with 17 bases separating them.

The genes are TRBV3-1 (or the pseudogene TRBV3-2) and TRBJ2-7; D is undetermined. Per germline, CDR1 LGHDT and CDR2 YNNKEL (reference sequence). The CDR3 consists of 15 residues. V was trimmed by 2 bases and J by 0 bases, leaving 11 bases between them. The DNA of the CDR3 is TGTGCCAGCAGCCAAACGCTGACAAGCTCCTACGAGCAGTACTTC. This encodes CASSQTLTSSYEQYF.

The chain links TRBV6-6 to TRBJ1-3; D is unresolved. Germline-derived CDR1 and CDR2 are MNHNY and SVGAGI (reference sequence). V lost 2 bases, J lost 1 base, and 12 bases lay in between. The CDR3 is 16 residues long. In nucleotides, the CDR3 is TGTGCCAGCAGTTACCCAACTGGGATATCTGGAAACACCATATATTTT. Its translation: CASSYPTGISGNTIYF.

The chain links TRBV10-2 to TRBJ1-2; TRBD1 might be the D (6 bases). Germline values: CDR1 WSHSY, CDR2 SAAADI. Trimming removed 6 bases at V and 0 bases at J, with 20 bases between. This CDR3 spans 17 amino acids. The CDR3 loop reads CASRRAGHPAANYGYTF. DNA of the CDR3: TGCGCCAGCAGGAGGGCGGGACACCCCGCAGCTAACTATGGCTACACCTTC.

The rearrangement links TRBV10-3 to TRBJ2-2, with TRBD2 matching 7 bases. The CDR3 consists of 14 residues. Germline CDR1 and CDR2: ENHRY and SYGVKD. The V segment lost 2 bases and the J segment 3 bases; nucleotides outside the gene matches: 0. CDR3 nucleotides: TGTGCCATCAGTGAGAGCGGGGACACCGGGGAGCTGTTTTTT. As protein: CAISESGDTGELFF.

The rearrangement links TRBV4-3 to TRBJ1-1; D unclear. CDR1 is LGHNA and CDR2 is YSLEER in the germline V gene. Trimming cost V 4 bases and J 4 bases, with 16 bases left between them. This CDR3 has 15 residues. This CDR3 reads CASSREYHESTEAFF. For the CDR3, the DNA is TGCGCCAGCAGCCGGGAGTACCACGAGTCCACTGAAGCTTTCTTT.

The chain employs TRBV9 and TRBJ2-7; 9 bases fit TRBD1. J lost 5 bases, V lost 4 bases, and 7 bases had no gene match. Per the germline V gene, CDR1 is SGDLS and CDR2 is YYNGEE. The CDR3 extends over 14 amino acids. The CDR3 DNA is TGTGCCAGCAGCCTAGGACAGGGGTTACACGAGCAGTACTTC. Protein product: CASSLGQGLHEQYF.

The rearrangement links TRBV7-3 to TRBJ2-3, with D unresolved. This CDR3 has 15 residues. The V end lost 2 bases, the J end lost 0 bases, and 9 bases lay between the germline ends. Germline assignment: CDR1 SGHTA and CDR2 FQGTGA. The CDR3 DNA sequence: TGTGCCAGCAGCTTAGATTCCGGTAGCACAGATACGCAGTATTTT. As protein: CASSLDSGSTDTQYF.

The chain is built from TRBV24-1 and TRBJ2-2; 8 nucleotides match TRBD2. CDR3 size: 15 residues. CDR1 and CDR2 from the germline V gene are KGHDR and SFDVKD. With 7 bases clipped from V and 0 bases from J, the junction kept 3 bases outside the gene matches. In nucleotides, the CDR3 is TGTGCCACCAGACCCGGGGGGGCGAACACCGGGGAGCTGTTTTTT. This gives the protein CATRPGGANTGELFF.

The J gene is TRBJ2-6, the V gene TRBV9; D is possibly TRBD2 (6 bases). The CDR3 is made up of 16 amino acids. Trimming removed 6 bases from V and 4 bases from J, with 17 bases in between. Germline assignment: CDR1 SGDLS and CDR2 YYNGEE. The CDR3 nucleotides are TGTGCCAGCACCATTGGCGGGGCTTCGGGGGCCAACGTCCTGACTTTC. Translating gives CASTIGGASGANVLTF.

The V call is TRBV4-2, the J call TRBJ2-2; 11 bases are shared with TRBD2. Germline lookup yields CDR1 LGHNA and CDR2 YNFKEQ. V lost 2 bases and J lost 4; bases outside the gene matches: 12. This CDR3 region has 19 residues. The chain's CDR3 is CASSQTRGTSGGPTGELFF. The CDR3 nucleotides read TGTGCCAGCAGCCAAACCCGGGGAACTAGCGGGGGACCCACCGGGGAGCTGTTTTTT.

The J gene is TRBJ2-2, the V gene TRBV18; 11 bases align to TRBD2. The CDR3 has 17 residues. V gave up 4 bases and J gave up 4 bases; unmatched junction bases: 8. Per germline, CDR1 KGHSH and CDR2 LQKENI. The CDR3 DNA reads TGTGCCAGCTCACTAAACTCCGGGACTAGCGGCACCGGGGAGCTGTTTTTT. Protein: CASSLNSGTSGTGELFF.

The chain employs TRBV4-2 and TRBJ2-1; D unresolved. The CDR3 extends over 14 amino acids. The germline V gene has CDR1 LGHNA and CDR2 YNFKEQ. The ends were cut back, 0 bases at V and 6 bases at J, with 9 bases in the middle. The CDR3 DNA reads TGTGCCAGCAGCCAAGAGTGGGGATCCAATGAGCAGTTCTTC. This encodes CASSQEWGSNEQFF.

The chain recombines TRBV19 with TRBJ2-7; D unresolved. Trimming removed 3 bases from V and 8 bases from J, with 14 bases in between. Germline V gene sequence: CDR1 LNHDA, CDR2 SQIVND (reference sequence). The CDR3 is 13 residues long. The CDR3 is CASSMGWISKQYF. Here the CDR3 DNA reads TGTGCCAGTAGTATGGGGTGGATATCCAAGCAGTACTTC.

The genes are TRBV7-2 and TRBJ1-6; the D gene is possibly TRBD1 (5 bases). The CDR3 totals 13 residues. V lost 8 bases and J 7 bases, leaving 12 bases between the germline ends. CDR1 and CDR2 from the germline V gene are SGHTA and FQGNSA. CDR3 sequence: CASQRQRNSPLHF. For the CDR3, the DNA is TGTGCCAGCCAGAGACAGAGAAATTCACCCCTCCACTTT.

Worth noting for this clone: Distinct nucleotide sequences in the sample also encode this CDR3. The chain uses TRBV11-3 and TRBJ2-2; no clear D. Germline lookup yields CDR1 SGHNT and CDR2 YENEEA. The V gene lost 4 bases and the J gene lost 4 bases, with 1 base spanning the gap. The CDR3 is 11 residues long. The CDR3 nucleotides are TGTGCCAGCAGCTCCACCGGGGAGCTGTTTTTT. Its protein is CASSSTGELFF.

This chain connects TRBV6-1 to TRBJ1-1, with TRBD1 matching 8 bases. V lost 4 bases to trimming and J lost 0 bases; unmatched junction nucleotides: 10. In germline, CDR1 is MNHNS, CDR2 SASEGT. This CDR3 spans 17 amino acids. This chain's CDR3 is CASSALTGVNMNTEAFF. In DNA, the CDR3 is TGTGCCAGCAGTGCATTGACAGGGGTGAACATGAACACTGAAGCTTTCTTT.

This clone was detected only once. The V call is TRBV18, the J call TRBJ1-5, with 8 bases that match TRBD1. V trimming: 0 bases; J trimming: 4 bases; junction bases outside the gene matches: 8. From germline, CDR1 is KGHSH and CDR2 LQKENI. The length of the CDR3 is 17 residues. The CDR3 spells CASSPPGGRGRNQPQHF. The CDR3 nucleotides are TGTGCCAGCTCACCACCAGGCGGCAGGGGGCGGAATCAGCCCCAGCATTTT.

The chain recombines TRBV15 with TRBJ2-5; D is unclear. The V end was cut by 0 bases, the J end by 0 bases, with 5 bases between. The germline gives CDR1 LNHNV, CDR2 YYDKDF (reference sequence). The CDR3 is 14 residues long. DNA of the CDR3: TGTGCCACCAGCAGAGACTGGTACCAAGAGACCCAGTACTTC. Its translation: CATSRDWYQETQYF. Full variable domain (missing parts from reference TRBV15 and TRBJ2-5): DAMVIQNPRYQVTQFGKPVTLSCSQTLNHNVMYWYQQKSSQAPKLLFHYYDKDFNNEADTPDNFQSRRPNTSFCFLDIRSPGLGDTAMYLCATSRDWYQETQYFGPGTRLLVL.

There are a few counts of this clone. A read error may produce the germline difference seen at one junction end. This chain uses TRBV6-2 or TRBV6-3 with TRBJ1-2, with a weak D call TRBD1 (5 bases). From germline, CDR1 is MNHEY and CDR2 SVGEGT. The CDR3 is made up of 16 amino acids. Written as DNA, the CDR3 is TGTGCCAGCAGTTACAGTTCCGCAGGGACTAATTATGGCTACACCTTC. Translating it yields CASSYSSAGTNYGYTF.

The CDR3, as DNA: TGTGCCAGCAGTGGAGGGGTAACGAACACCGGGGAGCTGTTTTTT. Protein: CASSGGVTNTGELFF. The rearrangement joins TRBV14 to TRBJ2-2; D is perhaps TRBD2 (6 bases). This CDR3 is built from 15 residues. Trimming removed 6 bases from V and 0 bases from J, with 11 bases in between. The germline gives CDR1 SGHDN, CDR2 FVKESK.